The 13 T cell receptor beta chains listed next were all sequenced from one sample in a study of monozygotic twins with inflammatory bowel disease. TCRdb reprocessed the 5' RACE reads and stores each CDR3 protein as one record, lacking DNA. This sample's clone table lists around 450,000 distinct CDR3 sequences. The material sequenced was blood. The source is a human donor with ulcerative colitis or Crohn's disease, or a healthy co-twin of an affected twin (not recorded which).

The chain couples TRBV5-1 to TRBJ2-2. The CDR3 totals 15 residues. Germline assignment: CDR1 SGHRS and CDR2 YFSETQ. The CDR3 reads CASSLQVPNTGELFF.

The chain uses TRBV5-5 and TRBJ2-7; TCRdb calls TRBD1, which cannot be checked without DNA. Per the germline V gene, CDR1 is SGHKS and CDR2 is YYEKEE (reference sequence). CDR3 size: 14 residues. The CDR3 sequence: CASRGTGGGYEQYF.

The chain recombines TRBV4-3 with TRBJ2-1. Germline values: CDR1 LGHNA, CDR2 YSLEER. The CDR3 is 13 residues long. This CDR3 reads CASSQFPDGEQFF.

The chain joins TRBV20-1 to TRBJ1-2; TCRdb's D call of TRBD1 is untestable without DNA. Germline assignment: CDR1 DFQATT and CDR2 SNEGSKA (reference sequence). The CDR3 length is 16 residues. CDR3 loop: CSASLPRQGTLYGYTF.

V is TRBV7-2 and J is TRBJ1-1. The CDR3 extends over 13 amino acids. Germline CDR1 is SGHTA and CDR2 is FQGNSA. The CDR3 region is CASQLGLNTEAFF.

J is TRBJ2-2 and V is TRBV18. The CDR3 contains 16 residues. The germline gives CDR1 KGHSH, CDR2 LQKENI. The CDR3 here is CASSPRAGANTGELFF.

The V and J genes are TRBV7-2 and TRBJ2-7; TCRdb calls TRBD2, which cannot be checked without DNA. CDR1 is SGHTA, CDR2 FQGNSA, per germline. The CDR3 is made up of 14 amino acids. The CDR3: CASSSGLAGDEQYF. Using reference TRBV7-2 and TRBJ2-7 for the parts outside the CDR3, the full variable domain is GAGVSQSPSNKVTEKGKDVELRCDPISGHTALYWYRQSLGQGLEFLIYFQGNSAPDKSGLPSDRFSAERTGGSVSTLTIQRTQQEDSAVYLCASSSGLAGDEQYFGPGTRLTVT.

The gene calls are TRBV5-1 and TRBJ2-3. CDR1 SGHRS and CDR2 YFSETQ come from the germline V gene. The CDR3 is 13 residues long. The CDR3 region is CASSLEGTDTQYF.

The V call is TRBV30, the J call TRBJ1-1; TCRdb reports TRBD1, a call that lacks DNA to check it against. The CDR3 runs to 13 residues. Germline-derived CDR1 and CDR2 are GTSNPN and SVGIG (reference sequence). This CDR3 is CAWSLTENTEAFF.

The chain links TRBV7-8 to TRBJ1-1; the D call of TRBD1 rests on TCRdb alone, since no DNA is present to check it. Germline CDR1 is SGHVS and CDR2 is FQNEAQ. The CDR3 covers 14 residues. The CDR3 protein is CASSVRGGNTEAFF.

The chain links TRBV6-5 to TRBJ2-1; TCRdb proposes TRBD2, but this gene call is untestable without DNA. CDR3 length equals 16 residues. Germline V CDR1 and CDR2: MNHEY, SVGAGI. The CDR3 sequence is CASSYGTTRDYNEQFF.

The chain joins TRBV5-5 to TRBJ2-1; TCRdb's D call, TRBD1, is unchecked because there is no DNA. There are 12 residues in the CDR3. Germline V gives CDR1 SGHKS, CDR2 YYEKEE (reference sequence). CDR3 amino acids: CASSPGWNEQFF. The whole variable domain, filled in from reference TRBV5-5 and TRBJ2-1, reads DAGVTQSPTHLIKTRGQQVTLRCSPISGHKSVSWYQQVLGQGPQFIFQYYEKEERGRGNFPDRFSARQFPNYSSELNVNALLLGDSALYLCASSPGWNEQFFGPGTRLTVL.

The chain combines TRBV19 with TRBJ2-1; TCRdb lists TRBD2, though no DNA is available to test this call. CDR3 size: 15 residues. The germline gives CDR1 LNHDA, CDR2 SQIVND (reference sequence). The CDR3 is CASSASGDTYNEQFF.